Included here is one T cell receptor beta chain sequence, with context. The antigen is not known. This specimen belongs to a study of T cell responses to AZD1222 COVID-19 vaccine. Study observations and caveats: Baseline serology detected seropositivity in only five to seven AZD1222 recipients. The sample set comprised mostly white British donors with more females, and clonal diversity was possibly underestimated. Every sample of the repertoires postdated the peak T cell response.

There are 13 residues in the CDR3. Looked up from germline, CDR1 is DFQATT and CDR2 is SNEGSKA (reference sequence). Trimming took 3 bases from V and 10 from J, leaving 13 bases between them. Repertoires were generated with immunoSEQ multiplex PCR, while TCRdb's copy carries only in-frame clones and drops some. The table has 200,000 or so clones, approximately 87% seen once. The sample consisted of peripheral blood, taken on day 0 of MenACWY control vaccination. The gene calls are TRBV20-1 and TRBJ1-6; D call uncertain. The receptor's source is an adult in good health. The DNA of the CDR3 is TGCAGTGCTAGTGCTGGGTTTGGCTCACCCCTCCACTTT. It encodes CSASAGFGSPLHF.